These T cell receptor beta chains were read from a single sample in a study of blood T cell repertoires in COVID-19. Sequencing was performed with immunoSEQ multiplex PCR; in TCRdb, only in-frame clones are kept and a portion is missing. This sample has hundreds of thousands of clones, with about nine tenths found just once. The sample taken for sequencing was peripheral blood. The receptors come from a man in his fifties or sixties who had recovered from COVID-19. Both conserved end residues are part of each CDR3. A D gene is named only where the DNA matches it firmly. Rows may omit the clone size; those that give it use once, few, many or a size class.

V,size,D,J,DNA,CDR3
TRBV19,-,-,TRBJ1-2,TGTGCCAGTAGTGCGACCATAGCAGCTAACTATGGCTACACCTTC,CASSATIAANYGYTF
TRBV28,-,-,TRBJ1-2,TGTGCCAGCAGAATCAGGGGAGGGAACTATGGCTACACCTTC,CASRIRGGNYGYTF
TRBV19,-,-,TRBJ2-2,TGTGCCAGTAGTATAGTAAGGCGTGGGGGGATGACGAACACCGGGGAGCTGTTTTTT,CASSIVRRGGMTNTGELFF
TRBV5-8,once,TRBD1,TRBJ2-2,TGTGCCAGCAGAAGAACAGGGGCCGGGGAGCTGTTTTTT,CASRRTGAGELFF
TRBV9,-,-,TRBJ1-2,TGTGCCAGCAGCGTAGAAGCCGTACAGGGAATCGGAGGCTACACCTTC,CASSVEAVQGIGGYTF
TRBV12-3/TRBV12-4,-,-,TRBJ2-7,TGTGCCAGCAGTTTATTCGGGTACGAGCAGTACTTC,CASSLFGYEQYF
TRBV20-1,-,-,TRBJ2-5,TGCAGTGCTAGTTTGGGCAGTTTGACTAGAAAAACCCAAGAGACCCAGTACTTC,CSASLGSLTRKTQETQYF
TRBV27,-,TRBD2,TRBJ2-1,TGTGCCAGCAGTCACAGACTAGCGGGGGGGCTTGAGCAGTTCTTC,CASSHRLAGGLEQFF
TRBV5-1,-,TRBD1,TRBJ2-5,TGCGCCAGCGGTCGACAGGGGGCTTTCCAAGAGACCCAGTACTTC,CASGRQGAFQETQYF
TRBV6-5,-,TRBD1,TRBJ1-3,TGTGCCTACCAGTGGGACAGGGGGCCTGGAAACACCATATATTTT,CAYQWDRGPGNTIYF